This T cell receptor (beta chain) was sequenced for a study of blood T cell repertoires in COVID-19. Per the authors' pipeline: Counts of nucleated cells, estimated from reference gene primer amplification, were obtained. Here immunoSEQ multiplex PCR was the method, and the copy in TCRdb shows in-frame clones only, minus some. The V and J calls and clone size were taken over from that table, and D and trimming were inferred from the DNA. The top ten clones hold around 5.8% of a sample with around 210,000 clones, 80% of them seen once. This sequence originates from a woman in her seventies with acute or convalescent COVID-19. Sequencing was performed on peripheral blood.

The DNA for the CDR3 is TGTGCCAGTAGTCCTTTGGGGGCTAGCAGGGAGACCCAGTACTTC. Residues: CASSPLGASRETQYF. V is TRBV19 and J is TRBJ2-5; tentative D call: TRBD1 (6 bases). The CDR3 extends over 15 amino acids. Germline V lookup: CDR1 LNHDA, CDR2 SQIVND (reference sequence). Trimming stripped 5 bases from V and 5 bases from J, with 18 bases between.